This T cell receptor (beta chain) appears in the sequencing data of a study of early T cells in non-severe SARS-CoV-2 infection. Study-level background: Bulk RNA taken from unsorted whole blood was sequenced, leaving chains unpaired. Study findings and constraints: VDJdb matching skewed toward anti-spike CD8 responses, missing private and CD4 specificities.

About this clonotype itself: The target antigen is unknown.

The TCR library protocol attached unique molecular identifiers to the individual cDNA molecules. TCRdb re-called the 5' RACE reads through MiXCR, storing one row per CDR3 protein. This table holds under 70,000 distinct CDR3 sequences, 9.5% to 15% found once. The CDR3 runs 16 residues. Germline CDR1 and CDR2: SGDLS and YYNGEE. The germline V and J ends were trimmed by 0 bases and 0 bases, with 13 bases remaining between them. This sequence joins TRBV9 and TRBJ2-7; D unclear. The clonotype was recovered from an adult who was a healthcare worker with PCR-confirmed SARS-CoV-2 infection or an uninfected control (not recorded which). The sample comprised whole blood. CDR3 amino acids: CASSVEMRSNSYEQYF. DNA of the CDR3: TGTGCCAGCAGCGTAGAAATGAGAAGCAACTCCTACGAGCAGTACTTC.